This is a list of T cell receptor beta chains from one sample in a study of blood T cell repertoires in COVID-19. Sequencing was performed with immunoSEQ multiplex PCR; in TCRdb, only in-frame clones are kept and a portion is missing. The data show roughly 120,000 clones, 90% seen once. Sequencing was performed on peripheral blood. These receptors originate from a human donor with active COVID-19. The donor label of this sample is uncertain. The CDR3 runs from the conserved cysteine through the conserved F or W. D genes are given only for firm matches. Expanded clones get a size class; other rows say once, few or many, or leave the size out.

size: .
J: TRBJ2-1
D: .
V: TRBV10-2
DNA: TGCGCCAGCAGTGGTTTGAGGATAGCCTACAATGAGCAGTTCTTC
CDR3: CASSGLRIAYNEQFF

size: .
J: TRBJ2-1
D: TRBD1
V: TRBV28
DNA: TGTGCCAGCAGCTGGGACAGTAGGTGGTTCTTC
CDR3: CASSWDSRWFF

size: .
J: TRBJ2-1
D: TRBD1
V: TRBV4-1
DNA: TGCGCCAGCAGCCAACCTACAGGGGTTTTGGACAATGAGCAGTTCTTC
CDR3: CASSQPTGVLDNEQFF

size: .
J: TRBJ1-1
D: .
V: TRBV28
DNA: TGTGCCAGCAATATCCTAATGAACACTGAAGCTTTCTTT
CDR3: CASNILMNTEAFF

size: .
J: TRBJ2-5
D: .
V: TRBV7-6
DNA: TGTGCCAGCTGCAAGGGGGGGGCTTGGGGAGAGACCCAGTACTTC
CDR3: CASCKGGAWGETQYF

size: .
J: TRBJ1-1
D: TRBD1
V: TRBV19
DNA: TGTTTCGGCTGTGACAGGGGAAAATCTGAAGCTTTCTTT
CDR3: CFGCDRGKSEAFF

size: .
J: TRBJ2-3
D: .
V: TRBV5-5
DNA: TGTGCCAGCAGCCTCGACAGGCTCTATACGCAGTATTTT
CDR3: CASSLDRLYTQYF

size: few
J: TRBJ2-5
D: .
V: TRBV7-2
DNA: TGTGCCAGCAGCTTAGCATTGGGTAGGGGGGAGACCCAGTACTTC
CDR3: CASSLALGRGETQYF

size: .
J: TRBJ2-3
D: .
V: TRBV5-1
DNA: TGCGCCAGCCGGGAGCCTAGCACAGATACGCAGTATTTT
CDR3: CASREPSTDTQYF

size: .
J: TRBJ2-7
D: TRBD1
V: TRBV5-1
DNA: TGCGCCAGCAGCTACTCAAGGGACAGCTCCTACGAGCAGTACTTC
CDR3: CASSYSRDSSYEQYF

size: .
J: TRBJ1-2
D: .
V: TRBV4-1
DNA: TGCGCCAGCAGCCATTCGGGATGGACGACAAGGACCTTGATGAACTATGGCTACACCTTC
CDR3: CASSHSGWTTRTLMNYGYTF

size: .
J: TRBJ2-7
D: .
V: TRBV28
DNA: TGTGCCAGCAGGTCCGGCCAGGCCTATTACGAGCAGTACTTC
CDR3: CASRSGQAYYEQYF

size: .
J: TRBJ1-2
D: TRBD1
V: TRBV7-9
DNA: TGTGCCAGCAGCTTGGAGACAGGGGGCGTCCCCAATGGCTACACCTTC
CDR3: CASSLETGGVPNGYTF

size: once
J: TRBJ2-7
D: .
V: TRBV6-5
DNA: TGTGCCAGCAGTTTCCGACAGACCTTCTACCTCTACGAGCAGTACTTC
CDR3: CASSFRQTFYLYEQYF

size: .
J: TRBJ2-3
D: .
V: TRBV3-1/TRBV3-2
DNA: TGTGCCAGCAGCCAAGACGCCTACACAGATACGCAGTATTTT
CDR3: CASSQDAYTDTQYF

size: .
J: TRBJ1-2
D: .
V: TRBV6-5
DNA: TGTGCCAGCAGTTACCCCTCGGGCTATGGCTACACCTTC
CDR3: CASSYPSGYGYTF

size: .
J: TRBJ2-2
D: .
V: TRBV15
DNA: TGTGCCACCAGCAGAGATCTTATGACGGAGCTGTTTTTT
CDR3: CATSRDLMTELFF

size: .
J: TRBJ2-7
D: TRBD1
V: TRBV5-5
DNA: TGTGCCAGCAGCCTACACCGACAGGGGATGGGGTACGAGCAGTACTTC
CDR3: CASSLHRQGMGYEQYF

size: few
J: TRBJ1-2
D: TRBD1
V: TRBV18
DNA: TGTGCCAGCTCACATATTACCGGGACAGGGGACTATGGCTACACCTTC
CDR3: CASSHITGTGDYGYTF

size: .
J: TRBJ2-7
D: .
V: TRBV2
DNA: TGTGCCAGCAGTGAAGCGGTCGGGTACTTC
CDR3: CASSEAVGYF

size: .
J: TRBJ2-7
D: TRBD1
V: TRBV5-1
DNA: TGCGCCAGCAGCTCCTACGGAGACAGGGGTAACGAGCAGTACTTC
CDR3: CASSSYGDRGNEQYF

size: .
J: TRBJ2-1
D: TRBD1
V: TRBV5-4
DNA: TGTGCCAGCAGCTCCGAGGACAGGGGGTATTACAATGAGCAGTTCTTC
CDR3: CASSSEDRGYYNEQFF

size: .
J: TRBJ1-4
D: TRBD1
V: TRBV7-6
DNA: TGTGCCAGCAGCTCATCCGGGACAGGGGGGCGGACCCATAATGAAAAACTGTTTTTT
CDR3: CASSSSGTGGRTHNEKLFF

size: once
J: TRBJ2-2
D: .
V: TRBV25-1
DNA: TGTGCCAGCAGTGGGCGAGGATCGAACACCGGGGAGCTGTTTTTT
CDR3: CASSGRGSNTGELFF

size: .
J: TRBJ2-2
D: TRBD1
V: TRBV11-2
DNA: TGTGCCAGCAGCCAGGGACAGTCGAACACCGGGGAGCTGTTTTTT
CDR3: CASSQGQSNTGELFF

size: .
J: TRBJ1-4
D: TRBD1
V: TRBV5-8
DNA: TGTGCCAGCAGCTTAACAGGGGCTGTTTATGAAAAACTGTTTTTT
CDR3: CASSLTGAVYEKLFF

size: .
J: TRBJ1-2
D: TRBD1
V: TRBV18
DNA: TGTGCCAGCTCACCAACGACAGGGGGCGCAGAAAACTATGGCTACACCTTC
CDR3: CASSPTTGGAENYGYTF

size: .
J: TRBJ1-1
D: .
V: TRBV6-1
DNA: TGTGCCAGCAGTGAAGCGGGACAATGGAACACTGAAGCTTTCTTT
CDR3: CASSEAGQWNTEAFF

size: .
J: TRBJ1-2
D: .
V: TRBV7-2
DNA: TGTGCCAGCAGCTTCCCGGACAGACCCTATGGCTACACCTTC
CDR3: CASSFPDRPYGYTF